These 17 T cell receptor beta chains were sequenced from one sample in a study of T cell responses to AZD1222 COVID-19 vaccine (dated by TCRdb to the early 2020s). What this sample's time point label stands for: baseline before first vaccination. The library relied on the immunoSEQ multiplex PCR assay. TCRdb mirrors the immuneACCESS table, restricted to in-frame sequences. Some clones are absent from its copies; in checked studies, under half trace to an unresolved V gene, and the reason for the others is unknown. Present in this sample are 95,000 to 110,000 clones, around 91% of which were seen just once. The top ten clones comprise around 19% of the sample. The sample consisted of peripheral blood, taken on day 0 of AZD1222 vaccination. These receptors came from an adult in good health.

J is TRBJ2-5 and V is TRBV9; D perhaps matches TRBD1 (6 bases). With 0 bases removed from V and 2 bases from J, the gap between germline ends came to 8 bases. This CDR3 region has 14 residues. Germline V CDR1 and CDR2: SGDLS, YYNGEE. The CDR3 protein is CASSVGTDQETQYF. CDR3 nucleotide sequence: TGTGCCAGCAGCGTAGGGACAGATCAAGAGACCCAGTACTTC. Full variable domain (remainder filled in from reference TRBV9 and TRBJ2-5): DSGVTQTPKHLITATGQRVTLRCSPRSGDLSVYWYQQSLDQGLQFLIQYYNGEERAKGNILERFSAQQFPDLHSELNLSSLELGDSALYFCASSVGTDQETQYFGPGTRLLVL.

The chain links TRBV3-1 (or the pseudogene TRBV3-2) to TRBJ1-1; a possible D gene is TRBD1 (6 bases). CDR1 is LGHDT and CDR2 is YNNKEL in the germline V gene (reference sequence). The CDR3 consists of 14 residues. Deletions cut 1 base from V and 5 bases from J, with 11 bases between. The CDR3 protein is CASSQGGARTEAFF. The CDR3 nucleotides are TGTGCCAGCAGCCAAGGGGGGGCGCGGACTGAAGCTTTCTTT.

This clone has a single count. As DNA, the CDR3 is TGCGCCAGCAGTGAGGGACAGGACAACGTCCTGACTTTC. Translated: CASSEGQDNVLTF. The J gene is TRBJ2-6, the V gene TRBV10-1, with 7 bases aligning to TRBD1. The V and J ends lost 2 bases and 9 bases, in that order; junction bases with no gene match: 1. The CDR3 runs 13 residues. Germline values: CDR1 WNHNN, CDR2 SYGVQD (reference sequence).

The chain carries TRBV3-1 (or the pseudogene TRBV3-2) and TRBJ2-2; 10 positions agree with TRBD2. J was trimmed by 6 bases and V by 5 bases; bases with no gene match: 6. Germline V CDR1 and CDR2: LGHDT, YNNKEL (reference sequence). The CDR3 extends over 15 amino acids. The CDR3 here is CASSIAGGRAGELFF. CDR3 sequence (DNA): TGTGCCAGCAGCATAGCGGGGGGCCGGGCCGGGGAGCTGTTTTTT.

V and J are TRBV28 and TRBJ2-7; 10 bases agree with TRBD1. Trimming took 3 bases from V and 3 from J; bases not matched to a gene: 8. The CDR3 is made up of 16 amino acids. Germline lookup yields CDR1 MDHEN and CDR2 SYDVKM. The CDR3 DNA sequence: TGTGCCAGCAGTTTCTCCCGCGGGACAGGGGACTACGAGCAGTACTTC. It codes for CASSFSRGTGDYEQYF.

The gene calls are TRBV7-3 and TRBJ2-3, with D possibly being TRBD2 (5 bases). The ends were cut back, 5 bases at V and 6 bases at J, with 15 bases in the middle. The germline CDR1 and CDR2 sequences are SGHTA and FQGTGA. This CDR3 has 14 amino acids. CDR3 amino acids: CASSPRTRPDTQYF. The CDR3 nucleotides are TGTGCCAGCAGCCCCCGTACTAGGCCTGATACGCAGTATTTT.

V usage is TRBV7-8 and J usage is TRBJ2-1, with TRBD1 matching over 7 bases. Germline assignment: CDR1 SGHVS and CDR2 FQNEAQ. The CDR3 covers 16 residues. With V trimmed by 5 bases and J by 3 bases, 10 bases remained unmatched. This CDR3 reads CASSQHFGTVYNEQFF. The CDR3 DNA is TGTGCCAGCAGCCAACACTTCGGGACAGTCTACAATGAGCAGTTCTTC.

The chain couples TRBV14 to TRBJ2-5; D ambiguous. The CDR3 is made up of 15 amino acids. The ends were cut back, 3 bases at V and 0 bases at J, with 11 bases in the middle. Germline CDR1 and CDR2: SGHDN and FVKESK. The CDR3: CASSQLRLYQETQYF. As DNA, the CDR3 is TGTGCCAGCAGCCAGCTCAGGTTGTACCAAGAGACCCAGTACTTC. Combining the CDR3 with reference TRBV14 and TRBJ2-5 gives the whole variable domain EAGVTQFPSHSVIEKGQTVTLRCDPISGHDNLYWYRRVMGKEIKFLLHFVKESKQDESGMPNNRFLAERTGGTYSTLKVQPAELEDSGVYFCASSQLRLYQETQYFGPGTRLLVL.

The chain carries TRBV4-1 and TRBJ2-7, with D possibly being TRBD2 (6 bases). This CDR3 comprises 14 residues. Germline CDR1 and CDR2: MGHRA and YSYEKL. V lost 4 bases and J 2 bases, leaving 12 bases between the germline ends. The CDR3 protein is CASSPLTSTYEQYF. CDR3 in DNA: TGCGCCAGCAGCCCCTTGACTAGTACCTACGAGCAGTACTTC.

The chain combines TRBV12-3 or TRBV12-4 with TRBJ1-1, with D tentatively TRBD1 (5 bases). The CDR3 loop spans 13 amino acids. Trimming cost V 3 bases and J 5 bases, with 10 bases left between them. CDR3 nucleotides: TGTGCCAGCAGTTTGGGACTGGGGACTGAAGCTTTCTTT. This encodes CASSLGLGTEAFF.

This clone was seen a handful of times. V usage is TRBV18 and J usage is TRBJ1-1, with D unclear. The CDR3 extends over 13 amino acids. Germline V lookup: CDR1 KGHSH, CDR2 LQKENI. Trimming cost V 11 bases and J 5 bases, with 18 bases left between them. In nucleotides, the CDR3 is TGTGCCTCCCACGGGCCGCTAGGGACTGAAGCTTTCTTT. This gives the protein CASHGPLGTEAFF.

CDR3 protein: CASSDNMGLTDTQYF. CDR3 bases: TGTGCCAGCAGCGACAACATGGGCCTTACAGATACGCAGTATTTT. This chain uses TRBV7-3 with TRBJ2-3; no clear D. V dropped 5 bases and J dropped 3 bases, with 15 bases sitting between them. The CDR3 is 15 residues long. The germline CDR1 and CDR2 sequences are SGHTA and FQGTGA.

The chain couples TRBV6-5 to TRBJ2-7; TRBD2 agrees at 10 bases. With 7 bases clipped from V and 2 bases from J, the junction kept 8 bases outside the gene matches. This CDR3 is built from 15 residues. Germline lookup yields CDR1 MNHEY and CDR2 SVGAGI. The CDR3: CASTESSGGPYEQYF. CDR3 DNA sequence: TGTGCCAGCACCGAGTCTAGCGGGGGTCCCTACGAGCAGTACTTC.

The chain couples TRBV30 to TRBJ1-1; TRBD1 matches 7 bases. Germline V gene sequence: CDR1 GTSNPN, CDR2 SVGIG (reference sequence). This CDR3 has 17 residues. J was trimmed by 1 base and V by 2 bases; bases with no gene match: 13. CDR3 DNA: TGTGCCTGGAGTAGCCCGGCAGGGGGGCTAGGGAACACTGAAGCTTTCTTT. It encodes CAWSSPAGGLGNTEAFF.

This chain links TRBV15 with TRBJ1-4; a weak D match, TRBD1 (6 bases). This CDR3 has 13 amino acids. Germline assignment: CDR1 LNHNV and CDR2 YYDKDF (reference sequence). Between the trimmed V and J ends, which lost 3 bases and 8 bases, there was a span of 10 bases. DNA of the CDR3: TGTGCCACCAGCAGGGGGGCGGGGGAAAAACTGTTTTTT. This gives the protein CATSRGAGEKLFF.

The chain employs TRBV6-6 and TRBJ2-1, with 13 bases that match TRBD2. V lost 5 bases and J lost 5; bases outside the gene matches: 6. Germline-derived CDR1 and CDR2 are MNHNY and SVGAGI (reference sequence). The CDR3 covers 16 residues. CDR3 loop: CASSRLAGGKNNEQFF. The CDR3 coding sequence is TGTGCCAGCAGTCGACTAGCGGGGGGTAAAAACAATGAGCAGTTCTTC.

The chain employs TRBV4-1 and TRBJ1-2, with TRBD1 as a possible D gene (5 bases). The germline V and J ends were trimmed by 2 bases and 1 base, with 8 bases remaining between them. Germline V gene sequence: CDR1 MGHRA, CDR2 YSYEKL. This CDR3 contains 14 residues. The CDR3 here is CASSQKTDNYGYTF. CDR3 bases: TGCGCCAGCAGCCAAAAGACAGATAACTATGGCTACACCTTC.